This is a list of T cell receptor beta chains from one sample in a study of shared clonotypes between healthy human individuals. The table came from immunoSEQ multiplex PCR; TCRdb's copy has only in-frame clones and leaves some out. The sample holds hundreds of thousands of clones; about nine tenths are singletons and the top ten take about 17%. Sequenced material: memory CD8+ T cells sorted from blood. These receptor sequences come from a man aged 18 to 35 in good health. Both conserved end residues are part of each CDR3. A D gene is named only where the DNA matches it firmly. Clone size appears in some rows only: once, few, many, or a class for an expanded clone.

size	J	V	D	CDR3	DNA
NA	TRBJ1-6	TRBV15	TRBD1	CATRDRVDSPLHF	TGTGCCACCCGGGACAGGGTAGATTCACCCCTCCACTTT
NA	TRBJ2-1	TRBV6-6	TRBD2	CASSYSTSGYNEQFF	TGTGCCAGCAGTTACTCGACTAGCGGGTACAATGAGCAGTTCTTC
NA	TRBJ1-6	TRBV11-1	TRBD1	CASSSDRAENSPLHF	TGTGCCAGCAGCTCCGACAGGGCGGAAAATTCACCCCTCCACTTT
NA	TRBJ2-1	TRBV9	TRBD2	CASSTSPGASGSGWSYNEQFF	TGTGCCAGCAGCACATCACCGGGGGCTAGCGGGAGTGGGTGGTCCTACAATGAGCAGTTCTTC
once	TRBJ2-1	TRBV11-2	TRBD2	CASSFLTSGGYNEQFF	TGTGCCAGCAGCTTCCTGACTAGCGGGGGATACAATGAGCAGTTCTTC
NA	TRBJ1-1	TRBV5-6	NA	CASSLWPTNTEAFF	TGTGCCAGCAGCTTATGGCCCACGAACACTGAAGCTTTCTTT
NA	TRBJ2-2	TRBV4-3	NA	CASSQVVRFTGELFF	TGCGCCAGCAGCCAAGTAGTACGGTTCACCGGGGAGCTGTTTTTT
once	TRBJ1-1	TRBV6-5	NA	CASSPSGSNTEAFF	TGTGCCAGCAGCCCATCCGGCTCAAACACTGAAGCTTTCTTT
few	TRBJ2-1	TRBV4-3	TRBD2	CASSQDLAGGTYNEQFF	TGCGCCAGCAGCCAAGATCTAGCGGGAGGGACCTACAATGAGCAGTTCTTC
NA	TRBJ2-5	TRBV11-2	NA	CASTWTQETQYF	TGTGCCAGCACTTGGACCCAAGAGACCCAGTACTTC
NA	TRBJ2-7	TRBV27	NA	CASSLAAGWTYEQYF	TGTGCCAGCAGTTTAGCTGCAGGATGGACCTACGAGCAGTACTTC
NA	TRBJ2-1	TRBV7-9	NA	CASSWGSEQFF	TGTGCCAGCAGCTGGGGGAGTGAGCAGTTCTTC
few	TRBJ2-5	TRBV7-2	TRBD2	CASSLLAGSETQYF	TGTGCCAGCAGCTTACTAGCGGGTTCAGAGACCCAGTACTTC
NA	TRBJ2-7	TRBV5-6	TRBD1	CASSGAGTGAWIDEQYF	TGTGCCAGCAGCGGCGCCGGGACAGGGGCCTGGATTGACGAGCAGTACTTC
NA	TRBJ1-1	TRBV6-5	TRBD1	CASSSSGGTEAFF	TGTGCCAGCAGTTCGTCAGGGGGAACTGAAGCTTTCTTT
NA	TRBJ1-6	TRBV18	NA	CASSPHVQGSYNSPLHF	TGTGCCAGCTCACCACATGTACAGGGTTCCTATAATTCACCCCTCCACTTT
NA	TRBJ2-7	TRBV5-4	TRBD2	CASSQTSEAYEQYF	TGTGCCAGCAGCCAGACTAGCGAGGCCTACGAGCAGTACTTC